This entry lists 18 T cell receptor beta chains sequenced from one sample in a study of blood T cells in healthy people across ages. For the second PCR, which ran for about 7 to 12 cycles, a sample-barcoded 5' primer and a J-beta primer mix were used. TCRdb reprocessed the 5' RACE reads via MiXCR and lists one record per CDR3 protein. The data show roughly 1,800,000 distinct CDR3 sequences, roughly 50% seen once. The specimen was blood. All receptors derive from a middle-aged woman in good health.

This clonotype was counted once. The chain joins TRBV6-5 to TRBJ2-7; 11 bases are a match to TRBD2. Germline CDR1 reads MNHEY; CDR2 reads SVGAGI. The CDR3 is 15 amino acids. Trimming at V came to 5 bases and at J to 7 bases, leaving 10 bases not matched to a gene. The CDR3 region is CASSVLTSGSREQYF. The CDR3, as DNA: TGTGCCAGCAGTGTACTCACTAGCGGGAGTCGTGAGCAGTACTTC.

This chain links TRBV12-3 or TRBV12-4 with TRBJ1-1; tentatively, D is TRBD1 (5 bases). Between the trimmed V and J ends, which lost 5 bases and 12 bases, there was a span of 16 bases. This CDR3 has 12 amino acids. CDR3 in DNA: TGTGCCAGCAGTGGGACGGGGGGGGATCCTTTCTTT. This sequence encodes CASSGTGGDPFF.

This chain connects TRBV27 to TRBJ2-5; TRBD2 matches 9 bases. The germline gives CDR1 MNHEY, CDR2 SMNVEV (reference sequence). V shed 2 bases and J 11 bases; nucleotides not matched to a gene: 12. The length of the CDR3 is 15 residues. CDR3 coding DNA: TGTGCCAGCAGTTTAGGCAGCGGGGGGCTTGCTGAGCAGTACTTC. Translating it yields CASSLGSGGLAEQYF.

This clonotype was seen a handful of times. The CDR3 here is CAIREGFNQETQYF. The CDR3 DNA is TGTGCCATCAGGGAGGGGTTTAACCAAGAGACCCAGTACTTC. This chain connects TRBV10-3 to TRBJ2-5, with D tentatively TRBD2 (6 bases). The CDR3 runs 14 residues. CDR1 ENHRY and CDR2 SYGVKD come from the germline V gene. V was trimmed by 6 bases and J by 0 bases, leaving 11 bases between them.

The chain employs TRBV5-6 and TRBJ2-3; 10 positions match TRBD2. Trimming at V came to 1 base and at J to 6 bases, leaving 8 bases not matched to a gene. Per the germline V gene, CDR1 is SGHDT and CDR2 is YYEEEE. The CDR3 has 16 residues. The CDR3 DNA is TGTGCCAGCAGCTTGTACTCTAGCGGGGGTGGGGATACGCAGTATTTT. This codes for CASSLYSSGGGDTQYF.

This clonotype appeared a single time. A much larger clone sits a single nucleotide away, making a read error possible. The chain is built from TRBV12-3 or TRBV12-4 and TRBJ2-5; D tentatively fits TRBD1 or TRBD2 (5 bases each). CDR3 length: 13 amino acids. The CDR3 sequence: CASSAGTRATRYF. The CDR3 DNA reads TGTGCCAGCAGTGCCGGGACGCGGGCGACCCGGTACTTC.

The V call is TRBV20-1, the J call TRBJ2-5; maybe TRBD1 (5 bases). Germline CDR1 DFQATT, CDR2 SNEGSKA (reference sequence). V lost 5 bases, J lost 5 bases, and 24 bases lay in between. This CDR3 region has 16 residues. CDR3 residues: CSARNNQGAPRETQYF. For the CDR3, the DNA is TGCAGTGCTCGTAACAATCAGGGTGCCCCAAGGGAGACCCAGTACTTC.

The V gene is TRBV5-4, the J gene TRBJ2-3; D gene ambiguous. The CDR3 runs 15 residues. CDR1 and CDR2 (germline): SGHNT, YYREEE (reference sequence). V lost 0 bases to trimming and J lost 11 bases, with 19 bases between them. DNA for the CDR3: TGTGCCAGCAGCTTGGTAGGACGGACCCCAAAAGGGCAGTATTTT. Translating it yields CASSLVGRTPKGQYF. The full variable domain, with the rest looked up from reference TRBV5-4 and TRBJ2-3, is ETGVTQSPTHLIKTRGQQVTLRCSSQSGHNTVSWYQQALGQGPQFIFQYYREEENGRGNFPPRFSGLQFPNYSSELNVNALELDDSALYLCASSLVGRTPKGQYFGPGTRLTVL.

This clonotype was counted a single time. The V call is TRBV7-9, the J call TRBJ2-4, with 12 bases that match TRBD1. The J call could be wrong; TRBJ2-7 is a better fit for the DNA end. CDR1 and CDR2 from the germline V gene are SEHNR and FQNEAQ (reference sequence). The CDR3 consists of 17 residues. The CDR3 sequence is CASSLVGTGGGGLEQYF. The CDR3 DNA reads as TGTGCCAGCAGCTTAGTTGGGACAGGGGGCGGAGGGCTCGAGCAGTACTTC.

This chain joins TRBV28 and TRBJ2-1; D ambiguous. The CDR3 spans 14 residues. CDR1 is MDHEN, CDR2 SYDVKM, per germline. V lost 7 bases to trimming and J lost 4 bases, with 14 bases between them. The CDR3 here is CASNEAGSYNEQFF. CDR3 bases: TGTGCCAGCAATGAGGCAGGTTCGTACAATGAGCAGTTCTTC.

In its sample, this clonotype was seen a few times. V gene TRBV5-1 combines with J gene TRBJ1-4, with unresolved D. The CDR3 totals 14 residues. The V gene's germline CDR1 is SGHRS and CDR2 YFSETQ. V lost 1 base, J lost 12 bases, and 16 bases lay in between. CDR3 sequence reads: CASSLTQARIELFF. The DNA for the CDR3 is TGCGCCAGCAGCTTGACGCAAGCCAGGATAGAACTGTTTTTT.

This clonotype turned up a few times. The chain is built from TRBV7-2 and TRBJ2-5; the D is unclear. Per the germline V gene, CDR1 is SGHTA and CDR2 is FQGNSA. V dropped 7 bases and J dropped 0 bases, with 9 bases sitting between them. This CDR3 has 13 residues. The CDR3 nucleotides are TGTGCCAGCAAGGGCCACTACCAAGAGACCCAGTACTTC. This gives the protein CASKGHYQETQYF.

This clonotype turned up a few times. The chain combines TRBV28 with TRBJ2-2; D is unresolved. The CDR3 extends over 14 amino acids. Per the germline V gene, CDR1 is MDHEN and CDR2 is SYDVKM. V was clipped by 4 bases and J by 6 bases, with 12 bases between them. Here the CDR3 DNA reads TGTGCCAGCAGTTCCCCGGGTCGCGCCGGGGAGCTGTTTTTT. Translated, it gives CASSSPGRAGELFF.

This clonotype turned up a few times. The rearrangement joins TRBV13 to TRBJ2-1; 12 bases align to TRBD2. V gave up 9 bases and J gave up 3 bases; unmatched junction bases: 12. CDR3 length: 17 residues. Germline V gives CDR1 PRHDT, CDR2 FYEKMQ (reference sequence). As DNA, the CDR3 is TGTGCCAGTTCGACTAGCGGGGGAACCTCTGACTACAATGAGCAGTTCTTC. Its protein product is CASSTSGGTSDYNEQFF.

This clonotype has only a few counts. The chain employs TRBV6-2 or TRBV6-3 and TRBJ2-7; 8 nucleotides line up with TRBD2. The J call may be wrong; the DNA end is better matched by TRBJ2-5. Germline lookup yields CDR1 MNHEY and CDR2 SVGEGT. The length of the CDR3 is 15 residues. The CDR3 reads CASTSWPSGGETQYF. For the CDR3, the DNA is TGTGCCAGCACCTCGTGGCCCAGCGGGGGTGAGACCCAGTACTTC.

V gene TRBV6-1 combines with J gene TRBJ2-3; 8 positions match TRBD1. The CDR3 sequence is 15 residues long. CDR1 and CDR2 from the germline V gene are MNHNS and SASEGT. The V and J ends lost 4 bases and 1 base, in that order; junction bases with no gene match: 4. CDR3 in amino acids: CASSVEDRGTDTQYF. The CDR3 DNA reads as TGTGCCAGCAGTGTAGAGGACAGGGGCACAGATACGCAGTATTTT.

The chain recombines TRBV4-1 with TRBJ2-1; 7 nucleotides line up with TRBD2. This CDR3 region has 16 residues. Germline V gene sequence: CDR1 MGHRA, CDR2 YSYEKL. Trimming at V came to 0 bases and at J to 8 bases, leaving 10 bases not matched to a gene. The CDR3 is CASSQEPGLSADEQFF. As DNA, the CDR3 is TGCGCCAGCAGCCAAGAACCGGGACTATCGGCGGATGAGCAGTTCTTC.

This clonotype was seen more than once but under ten times. This chain connects TRBV25-1 to TRBJ1-2, with 9 positions matching TRBD1. The germline V gene encodes CDR1 MGHDK and CDR2 SYGVNS. V lost 8 bases and J lost 2; bases outside the gene matches: 3. This CDR3 is 13 amino acids long. The CDR3 coding sequence is TGTGCCAGCGGCGGACAGGGGAACTATGGCTACACCTTC. It codes for CASGGQGNYGYTF.